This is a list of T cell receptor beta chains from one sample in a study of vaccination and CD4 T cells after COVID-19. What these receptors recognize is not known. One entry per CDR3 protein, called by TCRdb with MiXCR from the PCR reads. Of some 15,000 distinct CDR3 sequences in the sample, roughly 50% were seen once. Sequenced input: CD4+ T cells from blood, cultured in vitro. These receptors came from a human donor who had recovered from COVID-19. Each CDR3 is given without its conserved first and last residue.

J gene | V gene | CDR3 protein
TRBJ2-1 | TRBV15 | ATSRDWRESYNEQF
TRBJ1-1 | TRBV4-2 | ASSQVGMNTEAF
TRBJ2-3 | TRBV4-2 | ASSQNARGGPADTQY
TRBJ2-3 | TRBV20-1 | SARSTREGGTDTQY
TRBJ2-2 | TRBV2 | ASSEDRRTGELF
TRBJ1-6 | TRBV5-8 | ASLVSKNSPLH
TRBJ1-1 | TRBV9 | ASSHPGQGGRTEAF
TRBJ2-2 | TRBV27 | ASSLNVAGGHGELF
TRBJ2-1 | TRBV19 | ASSPSVTYNEQF
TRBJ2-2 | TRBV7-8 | ASRKDGLRTGELF
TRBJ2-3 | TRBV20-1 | SAPGGDGGTDTQY